These 31 T cell receptor beta chains share one sample of origin, sequenced in a study of blood T cell repertoires in COVID-19. Sequenced by immunoSEQ multiplex PCR; TCRdb stores in-frame clones only, minus some. The sample has around 340,000 clones, 85% to 90% seen once; the top ten hold around 0.92%. Sequencing input: PBMCs or T cells enriched from blood (not recorded which). The receptors stem from a woman aged 25 to 39 who had been exposed to COVID-19.

The chain has TRBV28 and TRBJ2-4, with D maybe TRBD2 (6 bases). Germline assignment: CDR1 MDHEN and CDR2 SYDVKM. Trimming left V 4 bases short and J 0 bases short, with 13 bases between. The CDR3 is 16 amino acids. Here the CDR3 reads CASSSPGAGAKNIQYF. In DNA, the CDR3 is TGTGCCAGCAGTTCCCCAGGAGCGGGAGCCAAAAACATTCAGTACTTC. Supplemented by reference TRBV28 and TRBJ2-4, the full variable domain reads DVKVTQSSRYLVKRTGEKVFLECVQDMDHENMFWYRQDPGLGLRLIYFSYDVKMKEKGDIPEGYSVSREKKERFSLILESASTNQTSMYLCASSSPGAGAKNIQYFGAGTRLSVL.

V and J are TRBV10-3 and TRBJ2-3; TRBD2 is a possible D gene (6 bases). The germline CDR1 and CDR2 sequences are ENHRY and SYGVKD. Trimming left V 0 bases short and J 3 bases short, with 7 bases between. This CDR3 spans 14 amino acids. The CDR3 protein is CAISESEGTDTQYF. CDR3 DNA: TGTGCCATCAGTGAGTCGGAGGGAACAGATACGCAGTATTTT.

The chain has TRBV28 and TRBJ1-6; D remains ambiguous. The V gene lost 2 bases and the J gene lost 13 bases, with 9 bases spanning the gap. This CDR3 contains 12 residues. Per germline, CDR1 MDHEN and CDR2 SYDVKM. The CDR3 spells CASSLARLPLHF. The CDR3 coding sequence is TGTGCCAGCAGTTTAGCGAGGTTGCCCCTCCACTTT. Variable domain in full (rest from reference TRBV28 and TRBJ1-6): DVKVTQSSRYLVKRTGEKVFLECVQDMDHENMFWYRQDPGLGLRLIYFSYDVKMKEKGDIPEGYSVSREKKERFSLILESASTNQTSMYLCASSLARLPLHFGNGTRLTVT.

CDR3 region: CASSFASGAYNEQFF. CDR3 coding DNA: TGTGCCAGCAGTTTTGCTAGCGGGGCCTACAATGAGCAGTTCTTC. J is TRBJ2-1 and V is TRBV28; 9 nucleotides agree with TRBD2. Trimming removed 3 bases from V and 2 bases from J; junction bases left unmatched: 2. CDR1 and CDR2 (germline): MDHEN, SYDVKM. The CDR3 totals 15 residues. Variable domain in full (rest from reference TRBV28 and TRBJ2-1): DVKVTQSSRYLVKRTGEKVFLECVQDMDHENMFWYRQDPGLGLRLIYFSYDVKMKEKGDIPEGYSVSREKKERFSLILESASTNQTSMYLCASSFASGAYNEQFFGPGTRLTVL.

This sequence joins TRBV11-3 and TRBJ2-7; maybe TRBD1 (6 bases). V shed 3 bases and J shed 2 bases, with 14 bases lying between them. The CDR3 is 15 amino acids. CDR1 is SGHNT and CDR2 is YENEEA in the germline V gene. In DNA, the CDR3 is TGTGCCAGCAGCTTGGAAGAGGACAGCACCTACGAGCAGTACTTC. Residues: CASSLEEDSTYEQYF. Together with reference TRBV11-3 and TRBJ2-7, the CDR3 gives the full variable domain: EAGVVQSPRYKIIEKKQPVAFWCNPISGHNTLYWYLQNLGQGPELLIRYENEEAVDDSQLPKDRFSAERLKGVDSTLKIQPAELGDSAVYLCASSLEEDSTYEQYFGPGTRLTVT.

The chain is built from TRBV19 and TRBJ2-7; 7 positions match TRBD2. The CDR3 spans 14 residues. J was trimmed by 5 bases and V by 4 bases; bases with no gene match: 8. The V gene's germline CDR1 is LNHDA and CDR2 SQIVND (reference sequence). This CDR3 is CASSTGGSTHEQYF. The CDR3 DNA follows: TGTGCCAGTAGTACGGGCGGGAGTACCCACGAGCAGTACTTC.

The V gene is TRBV4-2, the J gene TRBJ1-6; 9 bases line up with TRBD1. This CDR3 contains 17 residues. In germline, CDR1 is LGHNA, CDR2 YNFKEQ. V lost 8 bases and J lost 9; bases outside the gene matches: 17. The CDR3 protein is CASGLNGRQGGTSPLHF. CDR3 DNA sequence: TGTGCCAGCGGGTTGAACGGTCGACAGGGGGGAACTTCACCCCTCCACTTT.

This rearrangement joins TRBV18 to TRBJ2-3, with TRBD2 matching 11 bases. J gave up 2 bases and V 3 bases, and 4 bases lay outside the gene matches. Germline V CDR1 and CDR2: KGHSH, LQKENI. The CDR3 extends over 16 amino acids. DNA for the CDR3: TGTGCCAGCTCACCGCTGGGACTAGCGGACACAGATACGCAGTATTTT. It is translated as CASSPLGLADTDTQYF.

The gene calls are TRBV7-8 and TRBJ2-7; 10 bases line up with TRBD1. After removal of 5 bases from V and 0 bases from J, the junction contained 7 bases not matched to a gene. The CDR3 runs to 16 residues. The germline V gene has CDR1 SGHVS and CDR2 FQNEAQ. The DNA for the CDR3 is TGTGCCAGCAGCAAGTACGGGACAGGGGACTCCTACGAGCAGTACTTC. This sequence encodes CASSKYGTGDSYEQYF.

This chain links TRBV29-1 with TRBJ2-1, with TRBD2 matching 9 bases. Trimming cost V 8 bases and J 8 bases; bases outside gene matches: 16. This CDR3 comprises 15 residues. Germline CDR1 reads SQVTM; CDR2 reads ANQGSEA. CDR3: CSIRGSGRYGDEQFF. CDR3 sequence (DNA): TGCAGCATCAGAGGAAGCGGGAGGTACGGCGATGAGCAGTTCTTC.

The gene calls are TRBV5-1 and TRBJ1-1; D is perhaps TRBD1 (6 bases). Per germline, CDR1 SGHRS and CDR2 YFSETQ. Trimming removed 0 bases from V and 1 base from J, with 10 bases in between. The CDR3 length is 15 residues. The chain's CDR3 is CASSLGARGNTEAFF. The CDR3 DNA is TGCGCCAGCAGCTTGGGTGCCAGGGGGAACACTGAAGCTTTCTTT.

The V gene is TRBV28, the J gene TRBJ2-7, with 8 bases aligning to TRBD1. After removal of 3 bases from V and 0 bases from J, the junction contained 13 bases not matched to a gene. Germline V gene lookup returns CDR1 MDHEN and CDR2 SYDVKM. The CDR3 extends over 18 amino acids. The CDR3 loop reads CASSFPLRQGRYSYEQYF. CDR3 DNA: TGTGCCAGCAGTTTCCCCCTACGACAGGGGCGCTACTCCTACGAGCAGTACTTC.

The V gene is TRBV5-1, the J gene TRBJ2-3; 7 positions agree with TRBD2. Germline CDR1 SGHRS, CDR2 YFSETQ. J lost 6 bases, V lost 2 bases, and 3 bases had no gene match. This CDR3 is 13 amino acids long. The CDR3 sequence: CASSFQRDDTQYF. The CDR3 coding sequence is TGCGCCAGCAGCTTCCAGCGGGACGATACGCAGTATTTT.

V and J are TRBV11-3 and TRBJ2-5; 7 bases are shared with TRBD1. CDR1 is SGHNT and CDR2 is YENEEA in the germline V gene. Unmatched junction bases numbered 16, after V lost 4 bases and J lost 5 bases. The CDR3 covers 17 residues. The CDR3 loop is CASSSQKGTALVETQYF. CDR3 DNA: TGTGCCAGCAGCTCCCAAAAAGGGACAGCCCTAGTGGAGACCCAGTACTTC. Together with reference TRBV11-3 and TRBJ2-5, the CDR3 gives the full variable domain: EAGVVQSPRYKIIEKKQPVAFWCNPISGHNTLYWYLQNLGQGPELLIRYENEEAVDDSQLPKDRFSAERLKGVDSTLKIQPAELGDSAVYLCASSSQKGTALVETQYFGPGTRLLVL.

This sequence joins TRBV19 and TRBJ2-1; D may be TRBD2 (6 bases). The germline CDR1 and CDR2 sequences are LNHDA and SQIVND (reference sequence). V lost 5 bases and J lost 9, with 17 bases in between. This CDR3 has 14 amino acids. This CDR3 reads CASSPNRGKAEQFF. CDR3 nucleotides: TGTGCCAGTAGTCCCAACCGCGGGAAAGCTGAGCAGTTCTTC.

This chain connects TRBV11-3 to TRBJ2-7, with a tentative D call TRBD2 (5 bases). The germline V gene encodes CDR1 SGHNT and CDR2 YENEEA. This CDR3 spans 15 amino acids. V lost 4 bases to trimming and J lost 7 bases, with 20 bases between them. CDR3 DNA sequence: TGTGCCAGCAGCTCCGCGAGCAGGCGGGTTTGGGAGCAGTACTTC. Its protein is CASSSASRRVWEQYF.

This chain links TRBV5-1 with TRBJ2-7, with TRBD2 identical over 10 bases. The CDR3 is 14 residues long. Germline V gene data show CDR1 as SGHRS and CDR2 as YFSETQ. V was clipped by 6 bases and J by 0 bases; unmatched bases: 3. CDR3 sequence reads: CASTLAGDSYEQYF. The CDR3 DNA is TGCGCCAGCACCCTAGCGGGAGACTCCTACGAGCAGTACTTC.

The sample holds one count of this clone. The V gene is TRBV3-1 (or the pseudogene TRBV3-2), the J gene TRBJ2-1, with 10 nucleotides matching TRBD2. The CDR3 is made up of 17 amino acids. Germline CDR1 reads LGHDT; CDR2 reads YNNKEL (reference sequence). J lost 1 base, V lost 4 bases, and 7 bases had no gene match. The CDR3 spells CASSPSLAGGSYNEQFF. DNA for the CDR3: TGTGCCAGCAGCCCGTCATTAGCGGGAGGTTCCTACAATGAGCAGTTCTTC.

A single count supports this clone. The gene calls are TRBV10-3 and TRBJ1-5; 7 bases agree with TRBD1. CDR3 size: 14 residues. The V and J ends lost 5 bases and 9 bases, in that order; junction bases with no gene match: 10. The germline gives CDR1 ENHRY, CDR2 SYGVKD. The CDR3 reads CAISLQGFGWPQHF. In DNA, the CDR3 is TGTGCCATCAGTTTACAGGGGTTTGGGTGGCCCCAGCATTTT.

This sequence joins TRBV6-4 and TRBJ1-5; D is undetermined. The germline CDR1 and CDR2 sequences are MRHNA and SNTAGT. Trimming left V 4 bases short and J 4 bases short, with 8 bases between. The CDR3 is 13 amino acids. CDR3 coding DNA: TGTGCCAGCAGTGTTCGGTTTAATCAGCCCCAGCATTTT. Encoded protein: CASSVRFNQPQHF.

Remarks on this clone: Different DNA sequences within this sample yield the same CDR3. The V and J genes are TRBV29-1 and TRBJ1-1; TRBD1 is a possible D gene (5 bases). The CDR3 contains 12 residues. Trimming shortened V by 5 bases and J by 0 bases, and 7 bases separated the two germline ends. Germline assignment: CDR1 SQVTM and CDR2 ANQGSEA. CDR3 sequence reads: CSVRGMNTEAFF. CDR3 nucleotides: TGCAGCGTTAGGGGTATGAACACTGAAGCTTTCTTT.

The genes are TRBV5-1 and TRBJ2-5; the match to TRBD2 covers 10 bases. The CDR3 contains 16 residues. CDR1 SGHRS and CDR2 YFSETQ come from the germline V gene. Trimming cost V 0 bases and J 4 bases; bases outside gene matches: 6. The CDR3 spells CASSLEREGAVETQYF. CDR3 nucleotide sequence: TGCGCCAGCAGCTTGGAGCGGGAGGGGGCTGTAGAGACCCAGTACTTC.

This clone was picked up one time. The chain uses TRBV24-1 and TRBJ2-3; TRBD2 agrees at 7 bases. Trimming removed 9 bases from V and 3 bases from J; junction bases left unmatched: 11. The CDR3 runs to 15 residues. Germline V CDR1 and CDR2: KGHDR, SFDVKD. CDR3 sequence reads: CATSFGQGGTDTQYF. The DNA for the CDR3 is TGTGCCACCTCTTTTGGCCAGGGAGGGACAGATACGCAGTATTTT.

The chain couples TRBV12-3 or TRBV12-4 to TRBJ1-5; tentatively, D is TRBD1 (6 bases). This CDR3 has 12 amino acids. Trimming took off 5 bases at V and 6 bases at J, with 8 bases between the two ends. The CDR3: CASSLRGQPQHF. The CDR3, as DNA: TGTGCCAGCAGTCTCAGGGGTCAGCCCCAGCATTTT.

The V and J genes are TRBV9 and TRBJ1-1; TRBD1 is a possible D gene (6 bases). Germline V gene data show CDR1 as SGDLS and CDR2 as YYNGEE. V lost 0 bases, J lost 3 bases, and 9 bases lay in between. The CDR3 consists of 14 residues. As DNA, the CDR3 is TGTGCCAGCAGCGTAGAGGCAGGGGACACTGAAGCTTTCTTT. It translates to CASSVEAGDTEAFF.

The chain carries TRBV28 and TRBJ2-1; 7 bases agree with TRBD2. The junction had 9 bases not matched to a gene; V was cut back by 6 bases and J by 10 bases. The germline gives CDR1 MDHEN, CDR2 SYDVKM. The CDR3 loop spans 13 amino acids. The CDR3 coding sequence is TGTGCCAGCAGCCCCAGACTAGCTGGCGAGCAGTTCTTC. This encodes CASSPRLAGEQFF. The variable domain in full, completed from reference TRBV28 and TRBJ2-1, reads DVKVTQSSRYLVKRTGEKVFLECVQDMDHENMFWYRQDPGLGLRLIYFSYDVKMKEKGDIPEGYSVSREKKERFSLILESASTNQTSMYLCASSPRLAGEQFFGPGTRLTVL.

The chain joins TRBV9 to TRBJ2-3, with D hard to call. CDR1 is SGDLS, CDR2 YYNGEE, per germline. V shed 0 bases and J shed 7 bases, with 18 bases lying between them. This CDR3 has 16 residues. The CDR3 is CASSVALGSPDNTQYF. Here the CDR3 DNA reads TGTGCCAGCAGCGTAGCCTTGGGTTCCCCCGACAATACGCAGTATTTT.

The chain uses TRBV23-1 and TRBJ2-5; 8 bases map to TRBD2. TRBV23-1 is labeled an ORF, and its function is uncertain. The junction had 7 bases not matched to a gene; V was cut back by 0 bases and J by 7 bases. CDR3 length: 15 amino acids. The chain's CDR3 is CASSQSNGSGRTQYF. CDR3 coding DNA: TGCGCCAGCAGTCAATCGAACGGGAGCGGGAGGACCCAGTACTTC.

The sample holds one count of this clone. The chain carries TRBV6-5 and TRBJ2-2, with D tentatively TRBD2 (6 bases). With 6 bases removed from V and 4 bases from J, the gap between germline ends came to 15 bases. The V gene's germline CDR1 is MNHEY and CDR2 SVGAGI. This CDR3 is built from 15 residues. Here the CDR3 reads CASSLRESVTGELFF. CDR3 DNA: TGTGCCAGCAGCCTCCGGGAGTCTGTCACCGGGGAGCTGTTTTTT.

CDR3 loop: CASSPTHDRVGYTF. The DNA for the CDR3 is TGTGCCAGCAGTCCGACCCACGACAGGGTCGGCTACACCTTC. This sequence joins TRBV27 and TRBJ1-2; 7 bases agree with TRBD1. The CDR3 is 14 amino acids. The germline gives CDR1 MNHEY, CDR2 SMNVEV (reference sequence). V lost 5 bases to trimming and J lost 8 bases; unmatched junction nucleotides: 11.

The CDR3 spells CASSREGQTPTTEAFF. In DNA form, the CDR3 reads TGTGCCAGCAGCCGGGAGGGACAGACCCCGACCACTGAAGCTTTCTTT. The chain recombines TRBV5-8 with TRBJ1-1; 7 bases agree with TRBD1. This CDR3 region has 16 residues. V lost 4 bases to trimming and J lost 4 bases; unmatched junction nucleotides: 13. Germline CDR1 reads SGHTS; CDR2 reads YDEGEE.